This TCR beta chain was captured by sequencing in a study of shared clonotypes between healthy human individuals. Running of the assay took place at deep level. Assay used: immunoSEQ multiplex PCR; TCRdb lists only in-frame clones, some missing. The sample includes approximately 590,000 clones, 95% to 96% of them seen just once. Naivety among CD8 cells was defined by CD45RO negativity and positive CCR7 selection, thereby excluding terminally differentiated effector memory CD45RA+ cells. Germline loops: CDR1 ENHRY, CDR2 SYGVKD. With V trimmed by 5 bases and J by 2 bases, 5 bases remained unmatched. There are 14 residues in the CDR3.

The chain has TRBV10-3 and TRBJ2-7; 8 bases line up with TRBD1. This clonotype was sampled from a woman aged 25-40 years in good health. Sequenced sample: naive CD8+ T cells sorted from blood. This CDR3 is CAISSGTGPYEQYF. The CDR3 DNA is TGTGCCATCAGTTCAGGGACAGGCCCCTACGAGCAGTACTTC.